This T cell receptor (beta chain) came from a study of CD8+CD57+ T cells in acquired aplastic anemia. About the study: On average, sorted CD4+ and CD8+ cells gave 3 to 3.5 ug of DNA. General study findings and limits: Overlapping CD8+ CDR3 repertoires of patients and controls contained around 31 shared sequences.

With respect to this clonotype: As yet, its antigen is unknown.

Per germline, CDR1 SGHDT and CDR2 YYEEEE. The V end lost 0 bases, the J end lost 6 bases, and 4 bases lay between the germline ends. There are 11 residues in the CDR3. Genomic DNA provided the template from which TCR beta VDJ and CDR3 profiles were obtained. TCRdb ran MiXCR on the reads and lists one entry per CDR3 protein. The sample consists of some 140,000 distinct CDR3 sequences, just over 50% of them appearing once. The sequenced patients had an expansion of CD8+CD57+ cells seen by flow cytometry. By the time of blood sampling, patients had still received no therapy. Material for sequencing was sorted CD4+, CD8+, or CD8+CD57+ T cells (not recorded which) from PBMCs. This chain uses TRBV5-6 with TRBJ2-7; no reliable D call. The sequence came from a human donor with aplastic anemia. This chain's CDR3 is CASSLGFEQYF. CDR3 DNA sequence: TGTGCCAGCAGCTTGGGGTTCGAGCAGTACTTC.